This is a list of T cell receptor beta chains from one sample in a study of STAT5B mutations in CD4+ large granular lymphocyte leukemia. The repertoire was sequenced with immunoSEQ multiplex PCR; TCRdb's copy has only in-frame clones and lacks some. The data hold tens of thousands of clones, with around 88% observed a single time. The sample taken for sequencing was CD4+ T cells from blood buffy coats. These receptors were obtained from a human donor in good health. Each CDR3 is given without its conserved first and last residue.

>TRBV11-2|TRBJ1-4
ASSFGQGAEKLF
>TRBV6-5|TRBJ2-7
ASSYDPGSSYEQY
>TRBV10-2|TRBJ2-1
ASSRGEGTNEQF
>TRBV7-2|TRBJ2-2
ASSSRSGSDTGELF
>TRBV9|TRBJ2-1
ASSPRVSGNEQF
>TRBV19|TRBJ2-3
ASRDQAGGPPDTQY
>TRBV19|TRBJ1-1
ASTSWWEGYTEAF
>TRBV29-1|TRBJ1-5
SVKQGDQPQH
>TRBV7-2|TRBJ2-3
ASSLVATQY
>TRBV19|TRBJ2-7
ASSTGTIGYEQY